These 9 T cell receptor beta chains were all obtained from the same sample, sequenced in a study of memory CD4+ T cells and cytomegalovirus serostatus. Single viable CD3+CD4+CD8-CD45RO+ cells were sorted as the memory CD4+ T cells. This table comes from immunoSEQ multiplex PCR, and its TCRdb copy is limited to in-frame clones, with some not included. The sample comprises some 73,000 clones, roughly 78% of which are singletons, and just over 2.5% rests with the top ten. Specimen: memory CD4+ T cells from blood. Receptors were obtained from an adult in good health and CMV-seropositive.

The V gene is TRBV4-1, the J gene TRBJ2-2; D possibly corresponds to TRBD1 (6 bases). The CDR3 has 18 amino acids. In germline, CDR1 is MGHRA, CDR2 YSYEKL. V was shortened by 3 bases and J by 1 base, with 18 bases between the two germline ends. The CDR3 DNA reads TGCGCCAGCAGCCAGGACCAACCGGGACACTTGAACACCGGGGAGCTGTTTTTT. Its translation is CASSQDQPGHLNTGELFF.

The chain combines TRBV7-9 with TRBJ2-1; perhaps TRBD2 as D (6 bases). Germline CDR1 and CDR2: SEHNR and FQNEAQ (reference sequence). The length of the CDR3 is 15 residues. V dropped 3 bases and J dropped 4 bases, with 13 bases sitting between them. This CDR3 is CASSFDGGLYNEQFF. As DNA, the CDR3 is TGTGCCAGCAGCTTTGACGGGGGTCTTTACAATGAGCAGTTCTTC.

This clone was observed at least ten times. This sequence joins TRBV19 and TRBJ1-1; D possibly corresponds to TRBD1 (6 bases). The CDR3 covers 14 residues. Germline CDR1 reads LNHDA; CDR2 reads SQIVND (reference sequence). Trimming removed 6 bases from V and 1 base from J, with 12 bases in between. The DNA of the CDR3 is TGTGCCAGTAGCAGGGGCTCAAGGAACACTGAAGCTTTCTTT. This codes for CASSRGSRNTEAFF. The variable domain in full, with the rest retrieved from reference TRBV19 and TRBJ1-1, is DGGITQSPKYLFRKEGQNVTLSCEQNLNHDAMYWYRQDPGQGLRLIYYSQIVNDFQKGDIAEGYSVSREKKESFPLTVTSAQKNPTAFYLCASSRGSRNTEAFFGQGTRLTVV.

This clone has only a few counts. V and J are TRBV7-2 and TRBJ2-7, with D possibly TRBD2 on 6 matching bases. The germline V and J ends were trimmed by 5 bases and 1 base, with 21 bases remaining between them. The germline V gene has CDR1 SGHTA and CDR2 FQGNSA. The CDR3 is made up of 17 amino acids. The CDR3 region has the DNA TGTGCCAGCAGCCCACGGGGACTTGCTTCTATTTCCTACGAGCAGTACTTC. Translation: CASSPRGLASISYEQYF.

V gene TRBV7-2 combines with J gene TRBJ2-3; D call uncertain. The germline V and J ends were trimmed by 4 bases and 4 bases, with 12 bases remaining between them. This CDR3 is built from 14 residues. The germline CDR1 and CDR2 sequences are SGHTA and FQGNSA. CDR3 DNA: TGTGCCAGCAGCTCAATGCACTCAGCAGATACGCAGTATTTT. Translating gives CASSSMHSADTQYF.

The V and J genes are TRBV2 and TRBJ1-2; the match to TRBD1 covers 8 bases. The junction had 5 bases not matched to a gene; V was cut back by 6 bases and J by 2 bases. CDR3 size: 14 residues. The germline V gene has CDR1 SNHLY and CDR2 FYNNEI. CDR3 residues: CASRNDRGNYGYTF. The CDR3 bases are TGTGCCAGCAGAAACGACAGGGGAAACTATGGCTACACCTTC.

A single count supports this clone. The chain uses TRBV5-3 and TRBJ2-2, with D unclear. TRBV5-3 is an ORF; its function is uncertain. The CDR3 contains 14 residues. The V and J ends lost 2 bases and 0 bases respectively, with 5 bases between them. CDR3 bases: TGTGCCAGAAGCTTTACTACGAACACCGGGGAGCTGTTTTTT. Protein: CARSFTTNTGELFF.

The chain couples TRBV7-9 to TRBJ1-4; D may be TRBD1 (5 bases). The CDR3 totals 14 residues. Germline CDR1 reads SEHNR; CDR2 reads FQNEAQ (reference sequence). V shed 0 bases and J shed 8 bases, with 10 bases lying between them. The CDR3 nucleotides read TGTGCCAGCAGCTTAGCCTCAGGGAGCGAAAAACTGTTTTTT. Its translation is CASSLASGSEKLFF.

This clone was detected a few times. The J gene is TRBJ1-2, the V gene TRBV5-1; 9 nucleotides line up with TRBD1. The J segment lost 5 bases and the V segment lost 5 bases, leaving 7 bases of the junction unmatched. Germline CDR1 SGHRS, CDR2 YFSETQ. The CDR3 length is 14 residues. CDR3: CASSSSTGGYGYTF. The CDR3 DNA is TGCGCCAGCAGTTCCTCGACAGGGGGATATGGCTACACCTTC. Supplemented by reference TRBV5-1 and TRBJ1-2, the full variable domain reads KAGVTQTPRYLIKTRGQQVTLSCSPISGHRSVSWYQQTPGQGLQFLFEYFSETQRNKGNFPGRFSGRQFSNSRSEMNVSTLELGDSALYLCASSSSTGGYGYTFGSGTRLTVV.